The 4 T cell receptor beta chains presented below share a single source sample, sequenced in a study of blood T cell repertoires in COVID-19. The protocol was immunoSEQ multiplex PCR, while the TCRdb copy is restricted to in-frame clones and leaves out a portion. The table has more than 65,000 clones, roughly 73% seen once; the top ten hold just under 6.5%. The sample consisted of peripheral blood. These receptors originate from a woman in her fifties or sixties with acute or convalescent COVID-19.

The chain has TRBV7-2 and TRBJ2-7, with D possibly being TRBD2 (6 bases). The CDR3 loop spans 15 amino acids. Germline V gene sequence: CDR1 SGHTA, CDR2 FQGNSA. Trimming removed 4 bases from V and 3 bases from J, with 16 bases in between. DNA for the CDR3: TGTGCCAGCAGCTACCCGGGACGGGGGATCTACGAGCAGTACTTC. Its translation is CASSYPGRGIYEQYF.

The rearrangement uses TRBV21-1 and TRBJ2-1; TRBD2, the table's D call, was not compared with the DNA. TRBV21-1 is deemed a pseudogene. This CDR3 is built from 15 residues. CDR3 coding DNA: TGTGCCAGCAGCAAAGCGAGGAGGGTTGGCCATGAGCAGTTCTTC. Protein product: CASSKARRVGHEQFF.

The V and J genes are TRBV7-8 and TRBJ1-1; D unclear. Germline assignment: CDR1 SGHVS and CDR2 FQNEAQ. Trimming cost V 5 bases and J 11 bases, with 15 bases left between them. This CDR3 is built from 12 residues. The CDR3 here is CASSRFGSEAFF. The CDR3 bases are TGTGCCAGCAGCCGCTTTGGCTCGGAGGCTTTCTTT.

This clone was detected only a few times. The chain uses TRBV28 and TRBJ1-6; 9 bases are shared with TRBD1. The J segment lost 7 bases and the V segment lost 8 bases, leaving 9 bases of the junction unmatched. The CDR3 runs 15 residues. Germline V gene sequence: CDR1 MDHEN, CDR2 SYDVKM. The CDR3 loop reads CASELGTGRNSPLHF. For the CDR3, the DNA is TGTGCCAGCGAGCTGGGGACAGGGAGAAATTCACCCCTCCACTTT.